This is a list of T cell receptor beta chains from one sample in a study of identical twins. TCRdb re-called the 5' RACE reads with MiXCR, one entry per CDR3 protein. The repertoire holds approximately 700,000 distinct CDR3 sequences, roughly 20% seen once, with around 12% in the top ten. These data also featured in a second study, about T cells expressing NK-cell markers.

The specimen was PBMCs. The receptors come from a woman younger than 35 in good health. Each CDR3 is given with its conserved first and last residue. Each record gives: clone size, V gene, J gene, CDR3 protein. Some rows have no size entry. The others give once, few or many, or a class for an expanded clone.

clone size: -
V gene: TRBV29-1
J gene: TRBJ2-7
CDR3 protein: CSVWDRPQAPYEQYF

clone size: few
V gene: TRBV12-3/TRBV12-4
J gene: TRBJ1-2
CDR3 protein: CAISLEGTGKGYTF

clone size: -
V gene: TRBV19
J gene: TRBJ2-2
CDR3 protein: CASRITGLVAGELFF

clone size: few
V gene: TRBV6-6
J gene: TRBJ2-1
CDR3 protein: CASLEVNEQFF

clone size: -
V gene: TRBV7-3
J gene: TRBJ2-3
CDR3 protein: CASTTPGQAQYF

clone size: -
V gene: TRBV20-1
J gene: TRBJ1-1
CDR3 protein: CSARQGAGMPEAFF

clone size: few
V gene: TRBV15
J gene: TRBJ2-3
CDR3 protein: CATSKLAGSRDTQYF

clone size: few
V gene: TRBV7-9
J gene: TRBJ2-7
CDR3 protein: CASSPLLAGGPYEQYF

clone size: -
V gene: TRBV5-1
J gene: TRBJ2-1
CDR3 protein: CASSFRGMNEQFF

clone size: -
V gene: TRBV20-1
J gene: TRBJ2-2
CDR3 protein: CSASTGGGTGELFF

clone size: -
V gene: TRBV3-1
J gene: TRBJ2-1
CDR3 protein: CASRQTSMSSAEQFF

clone size: -
V gene: TRBV7-9
J gene: TRBJ1-4
CDR3 protein: CASSFPRRKLFF

clone size: few
V gene: TRBV5-6
J gene: TRBJ2-3
CDR3 protein: CASSSPGLAGALGRDPDTQYF

clone size: -
V gene: TRBV20-1
J gene: TRBJ2-7
CDR3 protein: CSASRGAPSYEQYF

clone size: -
V gene: TRBV5-8
J gene: TRBJ1-5
CDR3 protein: CASRDGGVWQPQHF

clone size: -
V gene: TRBV12-3/TRBV12-4
J gene: TRBJ2-1
CDR3 protein: CASSPSGSQRNEQFF

clone size: few
V gene: TRBV29-1
J gene: TRBJ2-3
CDR3 protein: CSVAFRAGKKGIINTQYF

clone size: many
V gene: TRBV12-3/TRBV12-4
J gene: TRBJ1-5
CDR3 protein: CASSLGREGQPQHF